The rows below give T cell receptor beta chains drawn from one sample of a study of CD8 T cells in ankylosing spondylitis. One entry per CDR3 protein results from TCRdb running MiXCR on the 5' RACE reads. The sample includes about 280,000 distinct CDR3 sequences, roughly 20% of them seen just once. Material for sequencing was blood, either unsorted or a sorted T cell fraction (not recorded which). These receptors originate from a male donor with ankylosing spondylitis or in good health (not recorded which). CDR3s include the opening cysteine and the closing phenylalanine or tryptophan. A D gene is named only where the DNA matches it firmly. Clone size is not always given. Where it is, it says once, few, many or a class for expanded clones.

cdr3_aa: CASSEYWLAGADTQYF
cdr3_nt: TGTGCCAGCAGTGAATATTGGCTAGCGGGAGCAGATACGCAGTATTTT
j_call: TRBJ2-3
d_call: TRBD2
clone_size: .
v_call: TRBV25-1

cdr3_aa: CASTPLGFQETQYF
cdr3_nt: TGTGCCAGCACCCCGTTGGGTTTCCAAGAGACCCAGTACTTC
j_call: TRBJ2-5
d_call: .
clone_size: .
v_call: TRBV12-3/TRBV12-4

cdr3_aa: CASSIDRGDDTQYF
cdr3_nt: TGCGCCAGCAGCATCGACAGGGGCGATGATACGCAGTATTTT
j_call: TRBJ2-3
d_call: TRBD1
clone_size: .
v_call: TRBV5-1

cdr3_aa: CASSLSRYNQPQHF
cdr3_nt: TGTGCCAGCAGTTTGAGCAGGTACAATCAGCCCCAGCATTTT
j_call: TRBJ1-5
d_call: .
clone_size: few
v_call: TRBV12-3/TRBV12-4

cdr3_aa: CASSYRRRQGVDNSPLHF
cdr3_nt: TGTGCCAGCAGTTACCGACGGCGACAGGGAGTTGATAATTCACCCCTCCACTTT
j_call: TRBJ1-6
d_call: TRBD1
clone_size: few
v_call: TRBV6-5

cdr3_aa: CASNQPLAGVDTGELFF
cdr3_nt: TGTGCCAGCAACCAACCCCTAGCGGGAGTTGACACCGGGGAGCTGTTTTTT
j_call: TRBJ2-2
d_call: TRBD2
clone_size: few
v_call: TRBV25-1

cdr3_aa: CASSVENNYGYTF
cdr3_nt: TGTGCCAGCAGCGTAGAAAATAACTATGGCTACACCTTC
j_call: TRBJ1-2
d_call: .
clone_size: .
v_call: TRBV9

cdr3_aa: CASSSEGLAGGLNTGELFF
cdr3_nt: TGTGCCAGCAGCTCGGAGGGACTAGCGGGGGGACTGAACACCGGGGAGCTGTTTTTT
j_call: TRBJ2-2
d_call: TRBD2
clone_size: few
v_call: TRBV5-4

cdr3_aa: CASSSVQGGETQYF
cdr3_nt: TGCGCCAGCAGCTCCGTACAGGGAGGAGAGACCCAGTACTTC
j_call: TRBJ2-5
d_call: .
clone_size: .
v_call: TRBV5-1

cdr3_aa: CASSQTAGANTGELFF
cdr3_nt: TGTGCCAGCAGCCAGACGGCAGGGGCAAACACCGGGGAGCTGTTTTTT
j_call: TRBJ2-2
d_call: .
clone_size: .
v_call: TRBV9

cdr3_aa: CASSQPTPTGTNYGYTF
cdr3_nt: TGTGCCAGCAGCCAGCCCACCCCGACAGGGACTAACTATGGCTACACCTTC
j_call: TRBJ1-2
d_call: TRBD1
clone_size: .
v_call: TRBV3-1

cdr3_aa: CSASRPRTRVETQYF
cdr3_nt: TGCAGTGCTAGCAGACCTCGGACTAGAGTGGAGACCCAGTACTTC
j_call: TRBJ2-5
d_call: TRBD2
clone_size: few
v_call: TRBV20-1

cdr3_aa: CASSSRDPQETQYF
cdr3_nt: TGTGCCAGCAGCTCCCGGGACCCACAAGAGACCCAGTACTTC
j_call: TRBJ2-5
d_call: .
clone_size: .
v_call: TRBV5-6

cdr3_aa: CSARGLAGEEEQFF
cdr3_nt: TGCAGTGCTAGGGGACTAGCGGGGGAGGAGGAGCAGTTCTTC
j_call: TRBJ2-1
d_call: TRBD2
clone_size: once
v_call: TRBV20-1

cdr3_aa: CASRPSGRNQPQHF
cdr3_nt: TGTGCCAGCAGGCCCTCCGGGCGCAATCAGCCCCAGCATTTT
j_call: TRBJ1-5
d_call: .
clone_size: many
v_call: TRBV6-2/TRBV6-3

cdr3_aa: CSVDSGRDNEQFF
cdr3_nt: TGCAGCGTTGACTCGGGGAGGGACAATGAGCAGTTCTTC
j_call: TRBJ2-1
d_call: TRBD2
clone_size: many
v_call: TRBV29-1

cdr3_aa: CASSDMTRGGPGELFF
cdr3_nt: TGTGCCAGCAGCGACATGACTAGAGGAGGTCCCGGGGAGCTGTTTTTT
j_call: TRBJ2-2
d_call: .
clone_size: .
v_call: TRBV7-3

cdr3_aa: CASSLAQMNTEAFF
cdr3_nt: TGCGCCAGCAGCTTGGCCCAGATGAACACTGAAGCTTTCTTT
j_call: TRBJ1-1
d_call: .
clone_size: .
v_call: TRBV5-1